Below are 21 T cell receptor beta chains sequenced from a single sample in a study of blood T cell repertoires in COVID-19. The protocol was immunoSEQ multiplex PCR, while the TCRdb copy is restricted to in-frame clones and leaves out a portion. The sample comprises tens of thousands of clones, approximately 78% of which are singletons, and roughly a quarter rests with the top ten. Input material: peripheral blood. These receptor sequences come from a human donor in a cohort sampled during active COVID-19.

This sequence joins TRBV7-8 and TRBJ1-1; weak D call: TRBD1 (6 bases). The V gene lost 1 base and the J gene lost 5 bases, with 20 bases spanning the gap. The germline V gene encodes CDR1 SGHVS and CDR2 FQNEAQ. The CDR3 covers 17 residues. In nucleotides, the CDR3 is TGTGCCAGCAGCTTAGGAGTGGGGCAGGGGAAGAGTACTGAAGCTTTCTTT. Encoded protein: CASSLGVGQGKSTEAFF. The full variable domain, in which reference TRBV7-8 and TRBJ1-1 provide the parts outside the CDR3, is GAGVSQSPRYKVAKRGQDVALRCDPISGHVSLFWYQQALGQGPEFLTYFQNEAQLDKSGLPSDRFFAERPEGSVSTLKIQRTQQEDSAVYLCASSLGVGQGKSTEAFFGQGTRLTVV.

The gene calls are TRBV7-9 and TRBJ2-7; 10 nucleotides line up with TRBD1. The germline V gene encodes CDR1 SEHNR and CDR2 FQNEAQ (reference sequence). Germline trimming cut 5 bases from V and 0 bases from J; bases unmatched to any gene: 10. The CDR3 consists of 17 residues. CDR3 amino acids: CASSPNDRGLFSYEQYF. CDR3 bases: TGTGCCAGCAGCCCGAATGACAGGGGGCTCTTCTCCTACGAGCAGTACTTC. Full variable domain (outside the CDR3, taken from reference TRBV7-9 and TRBJ2-7): DTGVSQNPRHKITKRGQNVTFRCDPISEHNRLYWYRQTLGQGPEFLTYFQNEAQLEKSRLLSDRFSAERPKGSFSTLEIQRTEQGDSAMYLCASSPNDRGLFSYEQYFGPGTRLTVT.

The J gene is TRBJ2-3, the V gene TRBV30, with TRBD2 matching over 14 bases. Germline loops: CDR1 GTSNPN, CDR2 SVGIG (reference sequence). J was trimmed by 2 bases and V by 2 bases; bases with no gene match: 3. The CDR3 is 16 residues long. Here the CDR3 reads CAWSKTSGGATDTQYF. CDR3 nucleotide sequence: TGTGCCTGGAGTAAGACTAGCGGGGGGGCCACAGATACGCAGTATTTT.

This chain links TRBV18 with TRBJ1-2; 8 nucleotides match TRBD1. The CDR3 is 14 amino acids. With 3 bases clipped from V and 4 bases from J, the junction kept 4 bases outside the gene matches. Germline V gene sequence: CDR1 KGHSH, CDR2 LQKENI. The CDR3 region has the DNA TGTGCCAGCTCACCGGCAGGGGGCGGCTATGGCTACACCTTC. Translating it yields CASSPAGGGYGYTF. The full variable domain, rest sourced from reference TRBV18 and TRBJ1-2, is NAGVMQNPRHLVRRRGQEARLRCSPMKGHSHVYWYRQLPEEGLKFMVYLQKENIIDESGMPKERFSAEFPKEGPSILRIQQVVRGDSAAYFCASSPAGGGYGYTFGSGTRLTVV.

The rearrangement joins TRBV5-1 to TRBJ2-3; 10 bases line up with TRBD1. The CDR3 has 15 residues. V lost 1 base, J lost 5 bases, and 4 bases stayed unmatched. From germline, CDR1 is SGHRS and CDR2 YFSETQ. The CDR3 DNA reads as TGCGCCAGCAGCTTGTCCGGGACAGGGGAAGATACGCAGTATTTT. This codes for CASSLSGTGEDTQYF. Together with reference TRBV5-1 and TRBJ2-3, the CDR3 gives the full variable domain: KAGVTQTPRYLIKTRGQQVTLSCSPISGHRSVSWYQQTPGQGLQFLFEYFSETQRNKGNFPGRFSGRQFSNSRSEMNVSTLELGDSALYLCASSLSGTGEDTQYFGPGTRLTVL.

This chain joins TRBV11-1 and TRBJ1-1; TRBD1 might be the D (5 bases). CDR1 SGHAT and CDR2 FQDESV come from the germline V gene (reference sequence). The CDR3 loop spans 12 amino acids. V was trimmed by 2 bases and J by 8 bases, leaving 9 bases between them. The CDR3 region is CASSLPGGEAFF. DNA of the CDR3: TGTGCCAGCAGCTTACCCGGGGGAGAAGCTTTCTTT.

The chain recombines TRBV27 with TRBJ2-1, with 10 nucleotides matching TRBD2. CDR3 length: 16 amino acids. CDR1 is MNHEY and CDR2 is SMNVEV in the germline V gene (reference sequence). Trimming removed 2 bases from V and 4 bases from J; junction bases left unmatched: 5. The CDR3 sequence: CASSLVAGGLYNEQFF. For the CDR3, the DNA is TGTGCCAGCAGTTTAGTAGCGGGGGGTCTTTACAATGAGCAGTTCTTC.

The chain employs TRBV28 and TRBJ2-1; tentative D call: TRBD1 (5 bases). Germline V gene sequence: CDR1 MDHEN, CDR2 SYDVKM. V dropped 6 bases and J dropped 4 bases, with 16 bases sitting between them. The CDR3 loop spans 15 amino acids. The CDR3 region is CASSTPRQLYNEQFF. Written as DNA, the CDR3 is TGTGCCAGCAGCACCCCTAGACAGCTATACAATGAGCAGTTCTTC.

The chain couples TRBV19 to TRBJ2-3; TRBD1 matches at 8 bases. This CDR3 spans 14 amino acids. The junction had 6 bases not matched to a gene; V was cut back by 7 bases and J by 3 bases. CDR1 LNHDA and CDR2 SQIVND come from the germline V gene (reference sequence). CDR3 amino acids: CASTKTGETDTQYF. DNA of the CDR3: TGTGCCAGTACGAAGACAGGGGAAACAGATACGCAGTATTTT.

The V gene is TRBV30, the J gene TRBJ1-4; no clear D. The germline V gene encodes CDR1 GTSNPN and CDR2 SVGIG (reference sequence). The CDR3 extends over 16 amino acids. Trimming took 0 bases from V and 3 from J, leaving 14 bases between them. The CDR3 here is CAWSVPRREPNEKLFF. For the CDR3, the DNA is TGTGCCTGGAGTGTCCCTAGGAGGGAACCTAATGAAAAACTGTTTTTT.

The rearrangement uses TRBV5-1 and TRBJ1-2; 7 nucleotides match TRBD1. V was pared by 4 bases and J by 8 bases, with 11 bases of the junction left unmatched. CDR1 and CDR2 from the germline V gene are SGHRS and YFSETQ. The CDR3 loop spans 14 amino acids. CDR3 bases: TGCGCCAGCAGCCGGGACCCAGGGGGATACGGCTACACCTTC. Translated, it gives CASSRDPGGYGYTF.

The chain is built from TRBV5-1 and TRBJ1-5, with TRBD1 as a possible D gene (6 bases). CDR1 and CDR2 (germline): SGHRS, YFSETQ. The CDR3 is 13 residues long. Trimming removed 4 bases at V and 11 bases at J, with 16 bases between. The CDR3 here is CASSRDTQGAQHF. The DNA of the CDR3 is TGCGCCAGCAGCCGGGACACCCAAGGAGCCCAGCATTTT.

The chain links TRBV18 to TRBJ2-3, with 9 bases identical to TRBD1. V lost 2 bases to trimming and J lost 6 bases; unmatched junction nucleotides: 3. Germline V gene sequence: CDR1 KGHSH, CDR2 LQKENI. The length of the CDR3 is 14 residues. CDR3 nucleotides: TGTGCCAGCTCACCAACAGGGGGCGCGGATACGCAGTATTTT. Protein sequence: CASSPTGGADTQYF.

This clone was counted only a few times. This rearrangement joins TRBV11-2 to TRBJ2-5; D perhaps matches TRBD1 (7 bases). The germline CDR1 and CDR2 sequences are SGHAT and FQNNGV. V gave up 4 bases and J gave up 4 bases, with 13 bases separating them. The length of the CDR3 is 14 residues. The CDR3 nucleotides read TGTGCCAGCAGCTCCTCAGGGGGGCGAGAGACCCAGTACTTC. This encodes CASSSSGGRETQYF.

This rearrangement joins TRBV7-9 to TRBJ2-7, with D uncertain. The CDR3 runs 11 residues. CDR1 and CDR2 from the germline V gene are SEHNR and FQNEAQ (reference sequence). Trimming left V 2 bases short and J 3 bases short, with 2 bases between. CDR3 nucleotide sequence: TGTGCCAGCAGCTTACGCTACGAGCAGTACTTC. Translation gives CASSLRYEQYF.

This sequence joins TRBV7-9 and TRBJ2-5; D unresolved. Per germline, CDR1 SEHNR and CDR2 FQNEAQ (reference sequence). Trimming stripped 1 base from V and 4 bases from J, with 7 bases between. This CDR3 has 13 amino acids. CDR3 amino acids: CASSLVFVETQYF. Here the CDR3 DNA reads TGTGCCAGCAGCTTAGTGTTCGTAGAGACCCAGTACTTC. Combining the CDR3 with reference TRBV7-9 and TRBJ2-5 gives the whole variable domain DTGVSQNPRHKITKRGQNVTFRCDPISEHNRLYWYRQTLGQGPEFLTYFQNEAQLEKSRLLSDRFSAERPKGSFSTLEIQRTEQGDSAMYLCASSLVFVETQYFGPGTRLLVL.

V and J are TRBV9 and TRBJ2-3; D is unresolved. This CDR3 is built from 14 residues. The ends were cut back, 0 bases at V and 2 bases at J, with 7 bases in the middle. Germline lookup yields CDR1 SGDLS and CDR2 YYNGEE. CDR3 protein: CASSVGADTDTQYF. In DNA form, the CDR3 reads TGTGCCAGCAGCGTAGGGGCTGACACAGATACGCAGTATTTT.

This clone showed up just once. The chain employs TRBV30 and TRBJ1-1; no clear D gene. Trimming stripped 0 bases from V and 5 bases from J, with 10 bases between. This CDR3 contains 13 residues. Germline loops: CDR1 GTSNPN, CDR2 SVGIG (reference sequence). CDR3 DNA: TGTGCCTGGAGTGTTGGCCGAGGTACTGAAGCTTTCTTT. Translation: CAWSVGRGTEAFF.

The table lists this clone with a count of one. The rearrangement joins TRBV21-1 to TRBJ2-2; the D call in the table, TRBD2, was not verified against the DNA. TRBV21-1 is a listed pseudogene. The CDR3 is 17 amino acids. CDR3 coding DNA: TGTGCCAGCACCTTGAGGCTAGCGGGGCTCCACACCGGGGAGCTGTTTTTT. Translated: CASTLRLAGLHTGELFF.

This chain uses TRBV11-2 with TRBJ2-3; 7 bases line up with TRBD1. The junction had 2 bases not matched to a gene; V was cut back by 5 bases and J by 3 bases. The CDR3 spans 13 residues. Germline assignment: CDR1 SGHAT and CDR2 FQNNGV. CDR3 nucleotide sequence: TGTGCCAGCAGCGCGGACAGGACAGATACGCAGTATTTT. It translates to CASSADRTDTQYF. Using reference TRBV11-2 and TRBJ2-3 for the parts outside the CDR3, the full variable domain is EAGVAQSPRYKIIEKRQSVAFWCNPISGHATLYWYQQILGQGPKLLIQFQNNGVVDDSQLPKDRFSAERLKGVDSTLKIQPAKLEDSAVYLCASSADRTDTQYFGPGTRLTVL.

This clone turned up a few times. The chain uses TRBV5-4 and TRBJ2-2; D may be TRBD2 (6 bases). Germline V gene data show CDR1 as SGHNT and CDR2 as YYREEE (reference sequence). CDR3 length: 16 residues. V shed 3 bases and J shed 0 bases, with 12 bases lying between them. This chain's CDR3 is CASSWRGGANTGELFF. DNA of the CDR3: TGTGCCAGCAGCTGGCGGGGCGGCGCGAACACCGGGGAGCTGTTTTTT.